The 19 T cell receptor beta chains reported below all come from one sample, sequenced in a study of T cells expressing NK-cell markers. TCRdb re-called the 5' RACE reads and gives one entry per CDR3 protein, without DNA. Its table records some 500,000 distinct CDR3 sequences. Sequenced material: blood T cells: a sorted CD56 or NKG2C T cell subset, CD4+ or CD8+ T cells, or bulk PBMC T cells (not recorded which). The receptors here all came from a woman aged 50 to 60 in good health.

The rearrangement links TRBV11-2 to TRBJ2-3; TCRdb names TRBD1, which stays unverified in the absence of DNA. This CDR3 spans 18 amino acids. CDR1 and CDR2 from the germline V gene are SGHAT and FQNNGV. CDR3 amino acids: CASSALAPRQTATDTQYF.

The V and J genes are TRBV20-1 and TRBJ1-2; as DNA is missing, the TRBD1 call by TCRdb cannot be tested. Germline V gene data show CDR1 as DFQATT and CDR2 as SNEGSKA (reference sequence). The CDR3 is 13 residues long. CDR3 amino acids: CSVSTGLNYGYTF.

The chain employs TRBV25-1 and TRBJ2-1; TCRdb selects TRBD1, and the lack of DNA leaves this call unchecked. The germline CDR1 and CDR2 sequences are MGHDK and SYGVNS. This CDR3 has 13 amino acids. CDR3 sequence reads: CASERDSYNEQFF.

This chain links TRBV5-1 with TRBJ2-2; TCRdb lists TRBD1, though no DNA is available to test this call. Germline loops: CDR1 SGHRS, CDR2 YFSETQ. CDR3 length equals 15 residues. The CDR3 loop is CASSLGTGVTGELFF. The variable domain in full, with the rest retrieved from reference TRBV5-1 and TRBJ2-2, is KAGVTQTPRYLIKTRGQQVTLSCSPISGHRSVSWYQQTPGQGLQFLFEYFSETQRNKGNFPGRFSGRQFSNSRSEMNVSTLELGDSALYLCASSLGTGVTGELFFGEGSRLTVL.

The chain joins TRBV6-6 to TRBJ2-3; absent DNA, TCRdb's TRBD2 call cannot be checked. Germline V gives CDR1 MNHNY, CDR2 SVGAGI (reference sequence). CDR3 length: 15 amino acids. CDR3 residues: CASSQGTVKADTQYF.

V usage is TRBV3-1 and J usage is TRBJ2-5; TCRdb returns TRBD1, unconfirmable since there is no DNA. This CDR3 region has 15 residues. The germline V gene has CDR1 LGHDT and CDR2 YNNKEL (reference sequence). The CDR3 here is CASSLRDRGSGTQYF.

The chain combines TRBV4-2 with TRBJ1-4; TCRdb's assignment of TRBD1 cannot be checked, as there is no DNA. Per the germline V gene, CDR1 is LGHNA and CDR2 is YNFKEQ. CDR3 length equals 15 residues. The CDR3 sequence is CASSQTGLSNEKLFF.

The rearrangement uses TRBV6-2 or TRBV6-3 and TRBJ1-1; TCRdb indicates TRBD1, and absent DNA this call remains unverified. Germline lookup yields CDR1 MNHEY and CDR2 SVGEGT. This CDR3 is built from 13 residues. The CDR3 sequence is CASSRFQGSEAFF.

The chain uses TRBV11-3 and TRBJ2-7. Germline V gene data show CDR1 as SGHNT and CDR2 as YENEEA. This CDR3 spans 14 amino acids. CDR3 sequence: CASSTTRDYYEQYF.

This rearrangement joins TRBV5-6 to TRBJ1-5; there is no DNA to check the TCRdb D call of TRBD1. The germline V gene has CDR1 SGHDT and CDR2 YYEEEE. This CDR3 contains 15 residues. CDR3 loop: CASSKRRTGNQPQHF.

The chain combines TRBV5-1 with TRBJ2-1; TCRdb reports TRBD2, a call that lacks DNA to check it against. Germline V gene sequence: CDR1 SGHRS, CDR2 YFSETQ. The CDR3 length is 15 residues. The CDR3 spells CASSSLLTGRNEQFF.

This chain joins TRBV12-3 or TRBV12-4 and TRBJ1-4. The CDR3 is made up of 17 amino acids. CDR3 sequence reads: CASSLAGGPATNEKLFF.

The chain is built from TRBV30 and TRBJ2-4; TCRdb names TRBD2, which stays unverified in the absence of DNA. The germline CDR1 and CDR2 sequences are GTSNPN and SVGIG (reference sequence). The CDR3 extends over 11 amino acids. The CDR3 here is CAAGAKNIQYF.

The chain carries TRBV7-8 and TRBJ2-7; TCRdb's D gene call, TRBD1, goes unchecked for lack of DNA. This CDR3 comprises 15 residues. Per germline, CDR1 SGHVS and CDR2 FQNEAQ. The CDR3 loop reads CASSLAGTGVGEQYF.

J is TRBJ1-2 and V is TRBV11-2; the TRBD1 assignment by TCRdb is unverifiable without DNA. The CDR3 is 12 residues long. Germline CDR1 SGHAT, CDR2 FQNNGV. This chain's CDR3 is CASSATGTGYTF.

The chain employs TRBV6-1 and TRBJ1-1; TCRdb's D gene call, TRBD1, goes unchecked for lack of DNA. This CDR3 has 12 residues. The germline V gene has CDR1 MNHNS and CDR2 SASEGT. CDR3 amino acids: CASIPGAYEAFF.

This chain joins TRBV5-1 and TRBJ2-5; TCRdb's D call of TRBD2 is untestable without DNA. CDR3 length: 17 residues. Germline V gene data show CDR1 as SGHRS and CDR2 as YFSETQ. The CDR3 loop reads CASSSSSRTSGQETQYF.

The gene calls are TRBV7-9 and TRBJ1-1. The germline CDR1 and CDR2 sequences are SEHNR and FQNEAQ (reference sequence). This CDR3 has 15 amino acids. The CDR3 loop reads CASSVALGRNTEAFF.

This sequence joins TRBV6-5 and TRBJ1-6; TCRdb's D gene call, TRBD1, goes unchecked for lack of DNA. Germline CDR1 MNHEY, CDR2 SVGAGI. This CDR3 has 16 amino acids. CDR3 residues: CASSVTTGGYNSPLHF.